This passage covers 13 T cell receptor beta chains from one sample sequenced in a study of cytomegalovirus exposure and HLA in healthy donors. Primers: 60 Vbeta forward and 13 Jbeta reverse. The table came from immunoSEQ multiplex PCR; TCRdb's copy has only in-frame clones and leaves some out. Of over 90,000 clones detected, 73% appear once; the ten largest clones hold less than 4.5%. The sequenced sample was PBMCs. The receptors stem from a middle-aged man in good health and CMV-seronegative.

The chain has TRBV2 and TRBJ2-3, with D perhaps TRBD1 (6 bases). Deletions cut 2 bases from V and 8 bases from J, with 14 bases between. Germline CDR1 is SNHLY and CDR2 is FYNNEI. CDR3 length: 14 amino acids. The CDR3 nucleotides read TGTGCCAGCAGTGAATGGACAGCCCTAGGTACGCAGTATTTT. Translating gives CASSEWTALGTQYF.

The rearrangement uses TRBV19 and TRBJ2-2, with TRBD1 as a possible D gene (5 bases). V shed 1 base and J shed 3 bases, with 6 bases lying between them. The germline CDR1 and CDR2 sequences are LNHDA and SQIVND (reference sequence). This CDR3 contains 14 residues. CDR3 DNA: TGTGCCAGTAGTATAGGACAGTACACCGGGGAGCTGTTTTTT. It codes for CASSIGQYTGELFF.

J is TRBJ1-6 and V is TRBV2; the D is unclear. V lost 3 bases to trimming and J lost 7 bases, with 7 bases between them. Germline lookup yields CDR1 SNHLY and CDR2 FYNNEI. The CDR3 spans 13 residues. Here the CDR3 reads CASSDFRNSPLHF. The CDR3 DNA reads TGTGCCAGCAGTGACTTCAGAAATTCACCCCTCCACTTT.

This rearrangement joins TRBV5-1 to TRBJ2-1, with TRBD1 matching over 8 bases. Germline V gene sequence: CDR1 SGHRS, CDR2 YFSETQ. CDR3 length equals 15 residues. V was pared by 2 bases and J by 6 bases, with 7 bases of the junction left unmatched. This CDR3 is CASSFLTDRGNEQFF. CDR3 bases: TGCGCCAGCAGCTTTCTTACCGACAGGGGCAATGAGCAGTTCTTC.

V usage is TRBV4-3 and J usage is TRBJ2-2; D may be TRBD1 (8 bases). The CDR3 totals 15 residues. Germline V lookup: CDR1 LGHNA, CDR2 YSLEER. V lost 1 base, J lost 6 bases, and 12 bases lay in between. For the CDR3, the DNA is TGCGCCAGCAGCCAAGTACAGGGGGGGGCCGGGGAGCTGTTTTTT. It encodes CASSQVQGGAGELFF.

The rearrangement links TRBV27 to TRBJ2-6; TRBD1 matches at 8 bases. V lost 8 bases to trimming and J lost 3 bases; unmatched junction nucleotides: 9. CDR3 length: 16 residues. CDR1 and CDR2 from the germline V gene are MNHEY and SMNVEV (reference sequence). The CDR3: CASAGQGASGANVLTF. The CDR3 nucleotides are TGTGCCAGCGCAGGACAGGGTGCTAGTGGGGCCAACGTCCTGACTTTC.

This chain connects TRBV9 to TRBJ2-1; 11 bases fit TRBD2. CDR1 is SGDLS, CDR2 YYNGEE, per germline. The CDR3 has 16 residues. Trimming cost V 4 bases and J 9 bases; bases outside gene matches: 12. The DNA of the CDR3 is TGTGCCAGCAGCCCCCGGGTAGCGGGGGGGCCCAGTGAGCAGTTCTTC. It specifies CASSPRVAGGPSEQFF. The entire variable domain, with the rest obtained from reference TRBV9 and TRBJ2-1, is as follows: DSGVTQTPKHLITATGQRVTLRCSPRSGDLSVYWYQQSLDQGLQFLIQYYNGEERAKGNILERFSAQQFPDLHSELNLSSLELGDSALYFCASSPRVAGGPSEQFFGPGTRLTVL.

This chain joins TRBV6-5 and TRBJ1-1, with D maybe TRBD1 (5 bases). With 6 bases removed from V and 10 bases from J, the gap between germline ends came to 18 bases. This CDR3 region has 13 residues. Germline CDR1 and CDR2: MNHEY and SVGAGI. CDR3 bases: TGTGCCAGCAGCTCCCTATCCGGGAGGGGAGCTTTCTTT. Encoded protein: CASSSLSGRGAFF.

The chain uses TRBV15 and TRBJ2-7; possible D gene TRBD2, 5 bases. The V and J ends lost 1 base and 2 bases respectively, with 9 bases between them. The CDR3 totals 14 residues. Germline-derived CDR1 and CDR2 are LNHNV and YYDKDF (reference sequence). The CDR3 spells CATSRAGLAYEQYF. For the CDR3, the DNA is TGTGCCACCAGCAGAGCCGGACTTGCCTACGAGCAGTACTTC. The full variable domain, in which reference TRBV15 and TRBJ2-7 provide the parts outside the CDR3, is DAMVIQNPRYQVTQFGKPVTLSCSQTLNHNVMYWYQQKSSQAPKLLFHYYDKDFNNEADTPDNFQSRRPNTSFCFLDIRSPGLGDTAMYLCATSRAGLAYEQYFGPGTRLTVT.

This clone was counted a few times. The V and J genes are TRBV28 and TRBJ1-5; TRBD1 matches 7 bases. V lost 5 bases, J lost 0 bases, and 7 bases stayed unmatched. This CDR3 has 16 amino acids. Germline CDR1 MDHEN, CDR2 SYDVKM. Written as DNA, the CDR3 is TGTGCCAGCAGTGCAAGGACAGGTTTTAGCAATCAGCCCCAGCATTTT. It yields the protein CASSARTGFSNQPQHF.

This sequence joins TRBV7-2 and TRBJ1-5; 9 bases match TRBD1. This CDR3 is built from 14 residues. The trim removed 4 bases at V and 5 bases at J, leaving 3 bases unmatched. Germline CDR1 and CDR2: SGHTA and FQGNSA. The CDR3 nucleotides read TGTGCCAGCAGCTACGGGACAGGGCATCAGCCCCAGCATTTT. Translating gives CASSYGTGHQPQHF.

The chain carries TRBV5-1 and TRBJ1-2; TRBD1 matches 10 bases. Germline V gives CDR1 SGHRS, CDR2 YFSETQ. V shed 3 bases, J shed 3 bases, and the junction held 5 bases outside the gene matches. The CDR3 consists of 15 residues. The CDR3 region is CASSWGTGEHYGYTF. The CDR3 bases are TGCGCCAGCAGCTGGGGGACAGGGGAACACTATGGCTACACCTTC.

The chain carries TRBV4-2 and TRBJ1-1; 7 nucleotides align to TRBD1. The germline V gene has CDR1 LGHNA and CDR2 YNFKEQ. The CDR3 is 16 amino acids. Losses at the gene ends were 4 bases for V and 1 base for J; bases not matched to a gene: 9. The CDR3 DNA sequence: TGTGCCAGCAGCCCTTATAGGGGGCGAAAGAACACTGAAGCTTTCTTT. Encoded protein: CASSPYRGRKNTEAFF.